This passage covers 23 T cell receptor beta chains from one sample sequenced in a study of cytomegalovirus exposure and HLA in healthy donors. The PCR used 60 Vbeta and 13 Jbeta primers. The method was immunoSEQ multiplex PCR; TCRdb's version includes in-frame clones alone and lacks a portion of them. The repertoire holds around 110,000 clones, with over 60% as singletons. Input material: PBMCs. The receptor set was obtained from a man aged 18 to 35 in good health and CMV-seronegative.

A few counts support this clone. CDR3 DNA sequence: TGCGCCAGCAGCCCGGGGACTAGCGGTTGGATGAACTCTGGGGCCAACGTCCTGACTTTC. Amino acids: CASSPGTSGWMNSGANVLTF. The V gene is TRBV4-1, the J gene TRBJ2-6, with 11 bases matching TRBD2. The CDR3 is 20 amino acids. Germline V lookup: CDR1 MGHRA, CDR2 YSYEKL. With V trimmed by 4 bases and J by 0 bases, 11 bases remained unmatched.

This clone has just one count. The chain employs TRBV5-4 and TRBJ2-1; unclear D gene. This CDR3 has 16 residues. V was cut by 0 bases and J by 6 bases, with 16 bases left in between. Germline V gives CDR1 SGHNT, CDR2 YYREEE (reference sequence). CDR3 bases: TGTGCCAGCAGCTTGGCTACTTACCCCATTAGCAATGAGCAGTTCTTC. Its protein is CASSLATYPISNEQFF.

This chain uses TRBV30 with TRBJ1-3; D unresolved. This CDR3 has 13 residues. V was cut by 0 bases and J by 2 bases, with 5 bases left in between. Germline V gives CDR1 GTSNPN, CDR2 SVGIG (reference sequence). The chain's CDR3 is CAWSVAAGNTIYF. Here the CDR3 DNA reads TGTGCCTGGAGTGTAGCGGCTGGAAACACCATATATTTT.

This clone showed up just a few times. The chain joins TRBV29-1 to TRBJ2-5; the match to TRBD1 covers 9 bases. CDR1 is SQVTM and CDR2 is ANQGSEA in the germline V gene. The CDR3 is 12 residues long. V shed 6 bases and J 2 bases; nucleotides not matched to a gene: 1. CDR3 sequence reads: CSVGTGQETQYF. As DNA, the CDR3 is TGCAGCGTGGGGACAGGGCAAGAGACCCAGTACTTC. The entire variable domain, with the rest obtained from reference TRBV29-1 and TRBJ2-5, is as follows: SAVISQKPSRDICQRGTSLTIQCQVDSQVTMMFWYRQQPGQSLTLIATANQGSEATYESGFVIDKFPISRPNLTFSTLTVSNMSPEDSSIYLCSVGTGQETQYFGPGTRLLVL.

The V gene is TRBV6-1, the J gene TRBJ2-3; 8 bases fit TRBD2. With V trimmed by 3 bases and J by 2 bases, 10 bases remained unmatched. The CDR3 is made up of 17 amino acids. Germline CDR1 and CDR2: MNHNS and SASEGT. Here the CDR3 reads CASSDLPSGPYTDTQYF. CDR3 bases: TGTGCCAGCAGTGACCTTCCTAGCGGGCCATACACAGATACGCAGTATTTT.

The CDR3 region is CASSYSGSTMNTEAFF. CDR3 bases: TGTGCCAGCAGTTACTCGGGTAGCACAATGAACACTGAAGCTTTCTTT. J is TRBJ1-1 and V is TRBV6-6; D remains ambiguous. The CDR3 covers 16 residues. The ends were cut back, 0 bases at V and 0 bases at J, with 11 bases in the middle. Germline V gene sequence: CDR1 MNHNY, CDR2 SVGAGI (reference sequence).

The V call is TRBV29-1, the J call TRBJ2-1, with TRBD1 matching 7 bases. This CDR3 is 13 amino acids long. CDR1 and CDR2 (germline): SQVTM, ANQGSEA. V trimming: 4 bases; J trimming: 4 bases; junction bases outside the gene matches: 4. The CDR3 loop is CSVGQGIYNEQFF. DNA of the CDR3: TGCAGCGTTGGACAGGGTATTTACAATGAGCAGTTCTTC.

The V call is TRBV18, the J call TRBJ2-5, with D perhaps TRBD2 (6 bases). The germline V gene has CDR1 KGHSH and CDR2 LQKENI. With 3 bases removed from V and 9 bases from J, the gap between germline ends came to 11 bases. The CDR3 covers 12 residues. The CDR3 region has the DNA TGTGCCAGCTCACCGGACTACACGGCCCAGTACTTC. Amino acids: CASSPDYTAQYF.

The chain links TRBV6-6 to TRBJ1-5; D may be TRBD1 (6 bases). Germline V gene sequence: CDR1 MNHNY, CDR2 SVGAGI (reference sequence). The CDR3 contains 15 residues. V was shortened by 0 bases and J by 6 bases, with 12 bases between the two germline ends. The CDR3 nucleotides are TGTGCCAGCAGTTACTCGAGCGCGGGGGCTCAGCCCCAGCATTTT. This gives the protein CASSYSSAGAQPQHF.

The CDR3 DNA is TGCGCCAGCAGCTTGGGGGGTCAGGGGATCCAAGAGACCCAGTACTTC. It specifies CASSLGGQGIQETQYF. This chain links TRBV5-1 with TRBJ2-5, with D tentatively TRBD1 (6 bases). Trimming shortened V by 0 bases and J by 1 base, and 13 bases separated the two germline ends. This CDR3 is 16 amino acids long. Germline CDR1 SGHRS, CDR2 YFSETQ.

This clone was observed a handful of times. The rearrangement joins TRBV27 to TRBJ1-1; D might be TRBD1 (6 bases). CDR1 is MNHEY and CDR2 is SMNVEV in the germline V gene (reference sequence). CDR3 size: 14 residues. The germline V and J ends were trimmed by 3 bases and 6 bases, with 14 bases remaining between them. The CDR3 DNA sequence: TGTGCCAGCAGTTTCCAGGGGCACGGCGCTGAAGCTTTCTTT. Translating it yields CASSFQGHGAEAFF.

The rearrangement joins TRBV7-2 to TRBJ2-3, with 8 positions matching TRBD1. The CDR3 is made up of 15 amino acids. Germline values: CDR1 SGHTA, CDR2 FQGNSA. Trimming removed 2 bases from V and 2 bases from J; junction bases left unmatched: 3. CDR3 DNA sequence: TGTGCCAGCAGCTTACGGACAGGGCACACAGATACGCAGTATTTT. Residues: CASSLRTGHTDTQYF.

CDR3 loop: CASSLVESPGNTIYF. CDR3 in DNA: TGTGCCAGCAGTTTAGTGGAGTCCCCTGGAAACACCATATATTTT. The rearrangement joins TRBV28 to TRBJ1-3; the D is unclear. Trimming shortened V by 2 bases and J by 2 bases, and 10 bases separated the two germline ends. CDR1 is MDHEN and CDR2 is SYDVKM in the germline V gene. The CDR3 consists of 15 residues.

The rearrangement links TRBV6-5 to TRBJ1-1, with D possibly TRBD1 on 6 matching bases. Germline V lookup: CDR1 MNHEY, CDR2 SVGAGI. This CDR3 is 15 amino acids long. Trimming took off 8 bases at V and 0 bases at J, with 16 bases between the two ends. CDR3 amino acids: CASRWTEVMNTEAFF. The CDR3 DNA is TGTGCCAGCCGATGGACAGAAGTCATGAACACTGAAGCTTTCTTT.

The V gene is TRBV30, the J gene TRBJ2-1; 13 positions agree with TRBD2. Germline V CDR1 and CDR2: GTSNPN, SVGIG (reference sequence). The CDR3 extends over 14 amino acids. After removal of 2 bases from V and 9 bases from J, the junction contained 4 bases not matched to a gene. CDR3 nucleotide sequence: TGTGCCTGGAGTCGACTAGCGGGGGGCGGTGAGCAGTTCTTC. It encodes CAWSRLAGGGEQFF.

This clone was counted only a few times. The genes are TRBV30 and TRBJ2-7; 10 bases align to TRBD1. The germline V gene encodes CDR1 GTSNPN and CDR2 SVGIG (reference sequence). This CDR3 has 15 residues. V shed 5 bases and J 7 bases; nucleotides not matched to a gene: 14. The CDR3 DNA reads TGTGCCTGGCGACGGCCGGGACAGGGGCTGTGGGAGCAGTACTTC. It encodes CAWRRPGQGLWEQYF.

The CDR3 is CASSFQGWNPYEQYF. The DNA of the CDR3 is TGTGCCAGCAGCTTCCAGGGGTGGAACCCCTACGAGCAGTACTTC. This chain uses TRBV21-1 with TRBJ2-7; TRBD1 is the table's D call and was not checked against the DNA. TRBV21-1 represents a pseudogene. There are 15 residues in the CDR3.

The CDR3 loop reads CATSGTSGKANEQFF. The CDR3 DNA is TGTGCCACCAGCGGGACTAGCGGGAAAGCCAATGAGCAGTTCTTC. The chain combines TRBV15 with TRBJ2-1, with 13 bases that match TRBD2. The germline V gene has CDR1 LNHNV and CDR2 YYDKDF (reference sequence). Germline trimming cut 5 bases from V and 6 bases from J; bases unmatched to any gene: 4. The CDR3 sequence is 15 residues long.

The CDR3 is CASRGRAGQETQYF. In nucleotides, the CDR3 is TGCGCCAGCAGAGGCCGAGCGGGGCAAGAGACCCAGTACTTC. This chain uses TRBV5-1 with TRBJ2-5; 7 nucleotides match TRBD2. Germline assignment: CDR1 SGHRS and CDR2 YFSETQ. This CDR3 has 14 amino acids. Unmatched junction bases numbered 6, after V lost 5 bases and J lost 2 bases.

This clone was counted between two and nine times. The genes are TRBV5-1 and TRBJ1-1; 7 bases line up with TRBD1. CDR1 and CDR2 (germline): SGHRS, YFSETQ. This CDR3 is built from 14 residues. Trimming removed 0 bases from V and 3 bases from J; junction bases left unmatched: 2. The CDR3 DNA follows: TGCGCCAGCAGCTTGGACAGGGGTTACACTGAAGCTTTCTTT. Its protein product is CASSLDRGYTEAFF.

The chain joins TRBV19 to TRBJ1-3, with TRBD1 matching 8 bases. V was clipped by 5 bases and J by 3 bases; unmatched bases: 9. Per the germline V gene, CDR1 is LNHDA and CDR2 is SQIVND (reference sequence). The CDR3 runs 16 residues. For the CDR3, the DNA is TGTGCCAGTAGTTCCCCCAGGGGGCTGGATGGAAACACCATATATTTT. It is translated as CASSSPRGLDGNTIYF. Together with reference TRBV19 and TRBJ1-3, the CDR3 gives the full variable domain: DGGITQSPKYLFRKEGQNVTLSCEQNLNHDAMYWYRQDPGQGLRLIYYSQIVNDFQKGDIAEGYSVSREKKESFPLTVTSAQKNPTAFYLCASSSPRGLDGNTIYFGEGSWLTVV.

A note on this clone: At one of its ends the junction is not consistent with the germline gene, which may arise from a read error. The genes are TRBV9 and TRBJ1-2; D perhaps matches TRBD1 (6 bases). CDR1 is SGDLS, CDR2 YYNGEE, per germline. This CDR3 is 16 amino acids long. CDR3 in DNA: TGTGCCAGCAGCACCAGTAACAGGGCGGAAGGTAATGGCTACCCCTTC. Translating gives CASSTSNRAEGNGYPF.

The DNA of the CDR3 is TGTGCCACCGGGGGGTTGTCAGATACGCAGTATTTT. It is translated as CATGGLSDTQYF. The gene calls are TRBV15 and TRBJ2-3, with a possible D match to TRBD2 (6 bases). CDR1 LNHNV and CDR2 YYDKDF come from the germline V gene (reference sequence). V was cut by 8 bases and J by 4 bases, with 10 bases left in between. The CDR3 is 12 residues long.